This entry describes one TCR beta chain. Germline assignment: CDR1 LGHNA and CDR2 YNFKEQ. V was pared by 0 bases and J by 5 bases, with 7 bases between. The CDR3 totals 13 residues. The sample belongs to a study of blood T cells in healthy people across ages. Peripheral blood was drawn, around 9.4 milliliters per donor. Through a sample-barcoded 5' primer and a J-beta primer mix, a second PCR was run for roughly 7 to 12 cycles. TCRdb passed the 5' RACE reads through MiXCR, listing each CDR3 protein once. The sample includes some 1.6 million distinct CDR3 sequences, almost 35% seen only once; the top ten take over 9%.

The sequence came from a woman aged 25 to 45 in good health. The sequencing sample was made of blood. The V call is TRBV4-2, the J call TRBJ1-1; D uncertain. The CDR3 sequence is CASSQERVTEAFF. The DNA of the CDR3 is TGTGCCAGCAGCCAAGAGCGCGTAACTGAAGCTTTCTTT.